This T cell receptor beta chain was sequenced for a study of molecular identifiers for immune sequencing clone quantification. The overall study: Sequencing covered four of five parts into which replicate RNA from about 21,000 or 97,000 naive CD8 cells was split.

CDR3 length equals 16 residues. Per the germline V gene, CDR1 is SGHAT and CDR2 is FQNNGV. V lost 7 bases and J lost 3; bases outside the gene matches: 8. In this sample, this clonotype turned up a few times. Isolation of naive CD8 T cells was achieved by sorting on a CD8+CD4-CCR7+CD45RA+ phenotype. Each CDR3 protein is one row after TCRdb ran MiXCR on the PCR reads. The sample records 460,000 or so distinct CDR3 sequences, over 20% being singletons. This chain joins TRBV11-2 and TRBJ2-1, with 11 bases aligning to TRBD2. This receptor was taken from a human donor in good health. Some libraries in this study had Jurkat cell RNA spiked in. Sequenced sample: naive CD8+ T cells from blood, with Jurkat cell RNA spiked in. The subset: FACS-sorted CD8+CD4-CCR7+CD45RA+ naive T cells. The CDR3 loop is CASIKMTSGVYNEQFF. The CDR3 DNA is TGTGCCAGCATCAAGATGACTAGCGGGGTCTACAATGAGCAGTTCTTC. The full variable domain, in which reference TRBV11-2 and TRBJ2-1 provide the parts outside the CDR3, is EAGVAQSPRYKIIEKRQSVAFWCNPISGHATLYWYQQILGQGPKLLIQFQNNGVVDDSQLPKDRFSAERLKGVDSTLKIQPAKLEDSAVYLCASIKMTSGVYNEQFFGPGTRLTVL.